Sequencing of this TCR beta chain was carried out in a study of PD-L1 blockade in urothelial cancer. Overall study: Blood yielded a median of roughly 140,000 T cells per sample.

The protocol was immunoSEQ multiplex PCR, while the TCRdb copy is restricted to in-frame clones and leaves out a portion. The sample has around 35,000 clones; 82% are singletons. Comment on this clone: Antigen: not known.

Broader study findings: Expansion of tumor-associated blood clones at 3 weeks was greater in durable-benefit patients. Lower pretreatment blood TCR clonality, under the median, predicted better survival, researchers reported.

This TCR came from a man aged 60 to 75 with urothelial cancer. The sample here was PBMCs, taken around atezolizumab (anti-PD-L1) treatment.

The CDR3 reads CASSGNRAGNTIYF. The CDR3 DNA reads as TGTGCCAGCAGTGGCAACAGGGCTGGAAACACCATATATTTT. This chain connects TRBV2 to TRBJ1-3; D is perhaps TRBD1 (6 bases). The germline V gene encodes CDR1 SNHLY and CDR2 FYNNEI. The CDR3 loop spans 14 amino acids. Trimming stripped 4 bases from V and 2 bases from J, with 9 bases between.